One TCR beta chain is described in this entry. The entry originates in a study of CD8 T cells in Susac syndrome. The CDR3 extends over 15 amino acids. Trimming at V came to 6 bases and at J to 9 bases, leaving 14 bases not matched to a gene. CDR1 and CDR2 (germline): MNHEY, SMNVEV (reference sequence). The T cells that were sequenced for TCR beta were CD8+ and CD4+ cells from blood. The multiple sclerosis controls consisted of treatment-naive patients with relapsing-remitting disease, either stable or active. Purification of the CD8+ and CD4+ T cells relied on negative isolation, and TEMRA cells underwent FACS enrichment. Random-hexamer reverse transcription was applied to roughly 0.5 to 1 ug RNA. Amplification of TCR beta CDR3 across 54 Vbeta and 13 Jbeta was performed with immunoSEQ multiplex PCR. TCRdb reprocessed the immunoSEQ multiplex PCR reads via MiXCR and lists one record per CDR3 protein. The top ten hold roughly 0.19% of the sample, which has 150,000 to 190,000 distinct CDR3 sequences, approximately 93% seen once.

The rearrangement links TRBV27 to TRBJ2-1; 7 bases are shared with TRBD2. Sample: CD8+ T cells from PBMCs. This receptor was obtained from a human donor with multiple sclerosis. This CDR3 is CASSAAWGGSSEQFF. The CDR3 nucleotides are TGTGCCAGCAGCGCCGCGTGGGGGGGGTCGAGTGAGCAGTTCTTC.